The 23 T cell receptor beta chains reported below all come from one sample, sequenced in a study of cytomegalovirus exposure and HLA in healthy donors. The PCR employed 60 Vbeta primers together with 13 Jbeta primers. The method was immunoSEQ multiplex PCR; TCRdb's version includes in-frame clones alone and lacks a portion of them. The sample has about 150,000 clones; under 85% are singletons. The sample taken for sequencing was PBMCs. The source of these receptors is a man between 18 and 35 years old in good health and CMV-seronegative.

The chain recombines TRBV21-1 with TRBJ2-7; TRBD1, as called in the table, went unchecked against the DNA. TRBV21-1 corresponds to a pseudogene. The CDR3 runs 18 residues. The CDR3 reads CARSHRTGYVSRSYEQYV. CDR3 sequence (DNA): TGTGCCAGATCCCACCGGACAGGGTACGTTTCGAGGTCCTACGAGCAGTACGTC.

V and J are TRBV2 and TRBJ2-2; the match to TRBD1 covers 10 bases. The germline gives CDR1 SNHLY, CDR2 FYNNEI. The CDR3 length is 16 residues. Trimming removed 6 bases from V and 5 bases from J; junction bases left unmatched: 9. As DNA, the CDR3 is TGTGCCAGCAGCTATGGGACAGGGGAGATGACCGGGGAGCTGTTTTTT. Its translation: CASSYGTGEMTGELFF.

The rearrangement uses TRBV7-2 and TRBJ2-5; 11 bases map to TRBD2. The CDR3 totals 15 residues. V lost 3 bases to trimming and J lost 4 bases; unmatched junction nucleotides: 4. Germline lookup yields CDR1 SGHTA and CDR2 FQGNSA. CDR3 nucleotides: TGTGCCAGCAGCTTCCCCGGACTAGCGGGAGAGACCCAGTACTTC. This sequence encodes CASSFPGLAGETQYF.

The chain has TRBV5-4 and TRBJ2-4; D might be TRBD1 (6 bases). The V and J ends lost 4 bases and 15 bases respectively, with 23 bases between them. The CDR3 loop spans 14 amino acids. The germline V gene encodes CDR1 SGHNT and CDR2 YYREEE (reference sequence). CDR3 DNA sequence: TGTGCCAGCAGCCTCGACCCGAAGGTTAGGGGGTTGTACTTC. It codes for CASSLDPKVRGLYF.

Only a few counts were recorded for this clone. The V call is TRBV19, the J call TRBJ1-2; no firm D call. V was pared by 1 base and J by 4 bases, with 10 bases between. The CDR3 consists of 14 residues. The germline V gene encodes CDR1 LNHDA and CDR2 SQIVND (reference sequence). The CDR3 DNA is TGTGCCAGTAGTATAGCTTCGGTATTCTATGGCTACACCTTC. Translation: CASSIASVFYGYTF.

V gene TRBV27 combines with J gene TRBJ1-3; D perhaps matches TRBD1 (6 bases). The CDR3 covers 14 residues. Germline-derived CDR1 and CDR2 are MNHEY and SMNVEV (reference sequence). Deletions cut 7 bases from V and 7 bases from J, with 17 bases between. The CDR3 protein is CASTTIGGANTIYF. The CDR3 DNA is TGTGCCAGCACCACCATAGGGGGGGCGAACACCATATATTTT.

Written as DNA, the CDR3 is TGTGCCAGCAGTGACTCCAGGCAGGCCCGAAGGACCGGGGAGCTGTTTTTT. This codes for CASSDSRQARRTGELFF. The chain employs TRBV2 and TRBJ2-2; unclear D gene. V shed 3 bases and J shed 5 bases, with 19 bases lying between them. There are 17 residues in the CDR3. Germline CDR1 is SNHLY and CDR2 is FYNNEI.

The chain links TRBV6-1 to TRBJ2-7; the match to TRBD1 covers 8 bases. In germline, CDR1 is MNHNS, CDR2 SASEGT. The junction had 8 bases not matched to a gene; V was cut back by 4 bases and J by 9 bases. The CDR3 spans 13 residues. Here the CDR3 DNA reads TGTGCCAGCAGTGGGGACAGGCTGGGATGGCAGTACGTC. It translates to CASSGDRLGWQYV.

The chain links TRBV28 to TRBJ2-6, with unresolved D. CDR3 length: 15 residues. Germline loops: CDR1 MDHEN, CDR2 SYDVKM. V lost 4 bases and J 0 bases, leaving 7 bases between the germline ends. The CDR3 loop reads CASSYQNSGANVLTF. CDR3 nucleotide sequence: TGTGCCAGCAGTTACCAGAACTCTGGGGCCAACGTCCTGACTTTC.

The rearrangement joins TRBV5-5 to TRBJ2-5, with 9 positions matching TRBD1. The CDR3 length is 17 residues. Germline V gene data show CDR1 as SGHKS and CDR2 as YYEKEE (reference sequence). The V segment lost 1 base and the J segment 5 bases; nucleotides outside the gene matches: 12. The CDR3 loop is CASSLFHPGQGRETQYF. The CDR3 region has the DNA TGTGCCAGCAGCTTGTTCCATCCGGGACAGGGACGTGAGACCCAGTACTTC. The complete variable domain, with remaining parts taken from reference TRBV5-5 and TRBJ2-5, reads DAGVTQSPTHLIKTRGQQVTLRCSPISGHKSVSWYQQVLGQGPQFIFQYYEKEERGRGNFPDRFSARQFPNYSSELNVNALLLGDSALYLCASSLFHPGQGRETQYFGPGTRLLVL.

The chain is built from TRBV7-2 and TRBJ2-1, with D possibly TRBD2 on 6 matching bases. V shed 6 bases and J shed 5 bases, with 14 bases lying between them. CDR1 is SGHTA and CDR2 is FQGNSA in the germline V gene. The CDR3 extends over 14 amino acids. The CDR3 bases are TGTGCCAGCAGTTACCCGGGACTCCACAATGAGCAGTTCTTC. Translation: CASSYPGLHNEQFF.

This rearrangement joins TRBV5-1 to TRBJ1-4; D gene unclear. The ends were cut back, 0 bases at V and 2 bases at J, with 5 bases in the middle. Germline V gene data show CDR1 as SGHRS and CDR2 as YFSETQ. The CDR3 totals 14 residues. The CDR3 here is CASSLGGTNEKLFF. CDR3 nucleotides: TGCGCCAGCAGCTTGGGTGGCACTAATGAAAAACTGTTTTTT.

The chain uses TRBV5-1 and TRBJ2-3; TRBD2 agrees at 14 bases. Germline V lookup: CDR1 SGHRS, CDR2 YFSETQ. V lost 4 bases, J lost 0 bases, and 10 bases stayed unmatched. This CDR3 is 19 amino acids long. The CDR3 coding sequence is TGCGCCAGCAGCCCCTATGGACTAGCGGGGGGCTTTAGCACAGATACGCAGTATTTT. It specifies CASSPYGLAGGFSTDTQYF. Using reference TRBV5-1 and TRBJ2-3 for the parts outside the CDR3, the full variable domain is KAGVTQTPRYLIKTRGQQVTLSCSPISGHRSVSWYQQTPGQGLQFLFEYFSETQRNKGNFPGRFSGRQFSNSRSEMNVSTLELGDSALYLCASSPYGLAGGFSTDTQYFGPGTRLTVL.

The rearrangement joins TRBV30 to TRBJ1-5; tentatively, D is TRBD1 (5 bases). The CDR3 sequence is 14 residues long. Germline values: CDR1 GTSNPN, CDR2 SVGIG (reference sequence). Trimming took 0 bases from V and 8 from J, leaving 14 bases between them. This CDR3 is CAWSVLGGAEPQHF. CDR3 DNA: TGTGCCTGGAGTGTACTAGGAGGGGCTGAGCCCCAGCATTTT.

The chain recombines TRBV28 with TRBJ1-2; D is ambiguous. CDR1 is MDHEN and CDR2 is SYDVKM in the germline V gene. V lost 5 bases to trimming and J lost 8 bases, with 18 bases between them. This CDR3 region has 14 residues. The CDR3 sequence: CASSPSDTKRGYTF. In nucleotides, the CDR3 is TGTGCCAGCAGTCCCTCTGACACGAAGCGGGGCTACACCTTC.

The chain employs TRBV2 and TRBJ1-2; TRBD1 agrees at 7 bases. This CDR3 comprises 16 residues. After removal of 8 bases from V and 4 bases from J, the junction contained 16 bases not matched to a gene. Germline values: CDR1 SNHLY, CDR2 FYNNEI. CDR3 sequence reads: CASSRDRVPRFYGYTF. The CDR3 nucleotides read TGTGCCAGCTCCCGGGACAGAGTCCCTCGATTCTATGGCTACACCTTC.

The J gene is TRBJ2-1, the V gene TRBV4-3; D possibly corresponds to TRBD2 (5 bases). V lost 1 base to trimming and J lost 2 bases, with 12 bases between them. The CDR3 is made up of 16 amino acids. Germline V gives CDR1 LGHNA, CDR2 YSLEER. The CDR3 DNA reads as TGCGCCAGCAGCCAAGGGGCTAGCCGGACCTACAATGAGCAGTTCTTC. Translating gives CASSQGASRTYNEQFF.

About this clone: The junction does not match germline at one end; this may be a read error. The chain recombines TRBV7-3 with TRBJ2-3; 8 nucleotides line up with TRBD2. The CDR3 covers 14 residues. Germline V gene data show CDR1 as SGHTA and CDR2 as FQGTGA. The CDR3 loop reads CAHPGGRVTDTQYF. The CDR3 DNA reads TGCGCGCATCCGGGGGGGCGAGTCACAGATACGCAGTATTTT.

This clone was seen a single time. The CDR3 reads CASSTGTGDYGEAFF. The CDR3 DNA reads TGTGCCAGCAGCACCGGGACAGGGGATTATGGTGAAGCTTTCTTT. The chain is built from TRBV7-9 and TRBJ1-1; the match to TRBD1 covers 10 bases. Germline loops: CDR1 SEHNR, CDR2 FQNEAQ (reference sequence). CDR3 length equals 15 residues. After removal of 5 bases from V and 7 bases from J, the junction contained 10 bases not matched to a gene.

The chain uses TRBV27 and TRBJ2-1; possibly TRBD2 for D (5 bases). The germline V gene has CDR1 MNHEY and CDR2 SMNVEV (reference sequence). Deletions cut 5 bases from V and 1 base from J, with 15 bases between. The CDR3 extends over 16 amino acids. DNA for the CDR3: TGTGCCAGCAGTATCCGGACTCCCTTATCCTACAATGAGCAGTTCTTC. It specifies CASSIRTPLSYNEQFF.

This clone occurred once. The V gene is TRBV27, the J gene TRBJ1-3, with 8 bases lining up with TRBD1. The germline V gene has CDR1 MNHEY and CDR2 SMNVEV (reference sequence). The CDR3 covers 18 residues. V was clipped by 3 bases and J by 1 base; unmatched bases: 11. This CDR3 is CASSFGVEQGASGNTIYF. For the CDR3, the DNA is TGTGCCAGCAGTTTCGGGGTAGAGCAGGGGGCTTCTGGAAACACCATATATTTT.

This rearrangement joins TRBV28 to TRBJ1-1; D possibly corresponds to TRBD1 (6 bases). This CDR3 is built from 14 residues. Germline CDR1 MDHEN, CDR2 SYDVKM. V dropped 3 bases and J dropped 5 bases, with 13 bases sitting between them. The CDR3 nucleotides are TGTGCCAGCAGTTTTTGGCAGGGGATTACTGAAGCTTTCTTT. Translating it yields CASSFWQGITEAFF.

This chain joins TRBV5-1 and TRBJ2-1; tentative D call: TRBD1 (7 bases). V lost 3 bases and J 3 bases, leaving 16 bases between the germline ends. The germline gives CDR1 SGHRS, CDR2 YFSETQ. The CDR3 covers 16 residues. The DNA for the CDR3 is TGCGCCAGCAGCTGGTCAACAGGGGAGGTCTACAATGAGCAGTTCTTC. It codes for CASSWSTGEVYNEQFF.